The TCR beta chain under discussion was sequenced for a study of cytomegalovirus exposure and HLA in healthy donors. This PCR relied on a set of 60 Vbeta primers and 13 Jbeta primers. The protocol was immunoSEQ multiplex PCR, while the TCRdb copy is restricted to in-frame clones and leaves out a portion. This table has 150,000 to 200,000 clones, approximately 83% appearing once. Looked up from germline, CDR1 is SEHNR and CDR2 is FQNEAQ (reference sequence). V was pared by 3 bases and J by 5 bases, with 13 bases between. This CDR3 contains 14 residues. The chain carries TRBV7-9 and TRBJ1-2; possible D gene TRBD1, 5 bases. The sequencing input was PBMCs. This TCR came from a man between 18 and 29 years old in good health and CMV-seropositive. CDR3 nucleotide sequence: TGTGCCAGCAGCTTGGGGCTGATAACGTATGGCTACACCTTC. Translated: CASSLGLITYGYTF.